This TCR beta chain came from a study of regulatory T cells in long-lasting Graves disease. This clonotype was observed a few times. Libraries of TCR beta came from iRepertoire HTBI primers plus Arm-PCR of CDR3 regions. As handled by the study authors: Across all samples, about 60 TRBV segments and 15 or so TRBJ segments were identified. TCRdb ran MiXCR on the multiplex PCR reads and lists one entry per CDR3 protein. TCRdb, not the original authors, processed these V and J calls. The table has fewer than 450,000 distinct CDR3 sequences, around 16% seen once; the top ten hold approximately 7.8%. The germline CDR1 and CDR2 sequences are SGDLS and YYNGEE. Trimming shortened V by 3 bases and J by 2 bases, and 11 bases separated the two germline ends. The CDR3 is 14 residues long. Noted time point: newly diagnosed GD, antithyroid drugs for less than 3 months. After RNA was extracted from PBMCs, the TCR library was made from it.

In addition, the sample was reused for a study of T cells in Graves' hyperthyroidism and ophthalmopathy. That paper states: Stable hyperthyroidism: no ophthalmopathy progression over 18 months of follow-up.

This receptor was obtained from a woman aged 40-49 years with Graves disease. The material was peripheral blood mononuclear cells (PBMCs), obtained at new diagnosis, from a patient treated with antithyroid drugs. This chain links TRBV9 with TRBJ2-5; D may be TRBD2 (6 bases). The CDR3 nucleotides read TGTGCCAGCAGCGGGGCGGGGATTCAAGAGACCCAGTACTTC. Protein product: CASSGAGIQETQYF.